This passage covers 7 T cell receptor beta chains from one sample sequenced in a study of radiation and T cells in renal cell carcinoma. Only in-frame clones appear in the TCRdb table, and some are missing; sequencing was by immunoSEQ multiplex PCR. The data show some 78,000 clones, roughly nine tenths seen once. This sample's time point: blood 4 weeks post-SBRT, at nephrectomy. Treatment of the sample: 15 Gy SBRT to primary tumor, nephrectomy 4 weeks later. The input for sequencing was blood, taken from a patient whose treatment included radiotherapy and nephrectomy. These receptors were collected from a woman in her sixties or seventies with renal cell carcinoma.

This clone was seen a handful of times. The rearrangement uses TRBV30 and TRBJ1-6, with D unclear. From germline, CDR1 is GTSNPN and CDR2 SVGIG (reference sequence). The CDR3 runs to 15 residues. V gave up 4 bases and J gave up 5 bases, with 15 bases separating them. CDR3 protein: CAWIIKSGNNSPLHF. CDR3 coding DNA: TGTGCCTGGATAATCAAGTCCGGGAATAATTCACCCCTCCACTTT.

This rearrangement joins TRBV5-1 to TRBJ2-5; D possibly corresponds to TRBD1 (6 bases). Trimming stripped 0 bases from V and 1 base from J, with 10 bases between. The germline CDR1 and CDR2 sequences are SGHRS and YFSETQ. The CDR3 is 15 residues long. The CDR3 reads CASSLGTASQETQYF. In DNA form, the CDR3 reads TGCGCCAGCAGCTTGGGGACAGCCTCCCAAGAGACCCAGTACTTC.

The gene calls are TRBV29-1 and TRBJ2-7; D gene unclear. The CDR3 has 11 amino acids. Germline CDR1 is SQVTM and CDR2 is ANQGSEA. V lost 5 bases, J lost 2 bases, and 7 bases lay in between. The CDR3 sequence: CSVKTTYEQYF. The CDR3 DNA is TGCAGCGTTAAAACGACCTACGAGCAGTACTTC.

The chain carries TRBV5-6 and TRBJ1-1; the D is unclear. CDR3 size: 13 residues. V lost 0 bases and J lost 5, with 8 bases in between. The V gene's germline CDR1 is SGHDT and CDR2 YYEEEE. The CDR3 region has the DNA TGTGCCAGCAGCTTGGGGGTGTGGACTGAAGCTTTCTTT. Residues: CASSLGVWTEAFF.

V is TRBV4-2 and J is TRBJ2-2; 11 bases are a match to TRBD1. The CDR3 extends over 20 amino acids. Germline V gene lookup returns CDR1 LGHNA and CDR2 YNFKEQ. J was trimmed by 3 bases and V by 2 bases; bases with no gene match: 14. The chain's CDR3 is CASSQRWGTGGRSDTGELFF. Here the CDR3 DNA reads TGTGCCAGCAGCCAAAGATGGGGGACAGGGGGACGGTCGGACACCGGGGAGCTGTTTTTT.

The genes are TRBV15 and TRBJ2-2; D tentatively fits TRBD1 or TRBD2 (6 bases each). This CDR3 spans 16 amino acids. Germline lookup yields CDR1 LNHNV and CDR2 YYDKDF (reference sequence). Trimming left V 0 bases short and J 6 bases short, with 14 bases between. The CDR3 loop is CATSRDLGGASGELFF. The CDR3 DNA is TGTGCCACCAGCAGAGATCTGGGGGGCGCATCCGGGGAGCTGTTTTTT.

The chain links TRBV5-1 to TRBJ2-3; the D gene could be TRBD1 or TRBD2 (6 bases each). The CDR3 extends over 16 amino acids. From germline, CDR1 is SGHRS and CDR2 YFSETQ. V lost 0 bases and J 1 base, leaving 12 bases between the germline ends. This chain's CDR3 is CASSLAGGPGTDTQYF. The CDR3 DNA sequence: TGCGCCAGCAGCTTGGCTGGGGGGCCTGGCACAGATACGCAGTATTTT.